This T cell receptor beta chain was sequenced in a study of CD8+CD57+ T cells in acquired aplastic anemia. Comments on this clonotype: Its antigen is unidentified. The CDR3 does not close with the conserved phenylalanine or tryptophan, likely indicating a read error.

Genomic DNA acted as the template from which TCR beta VDJ combination and CDR3 sequence profiling were carried out. Via MiXCR, TCRdb re-called the reads, giving one row per CDR3 protein. The table shows about 180,000 distinct CDR3 sequences, with nearly 65% occurring only once. The CDR3 loop spans 16 amino acids. CDR1 LNHNV and CDR2 YYDKDF come from the germline V gene (reference sequence). CD8+CD57+ cell expansion, shown by flow cytometry, had occurred in the patients selected for sequencing. Severe acquired aplastic anemia affected all patients. All patients were therapy-naive when blood was sampled. Study-wide points: Significance was not reached for CD8+ Simpson's diversity between patients and controls. Overlap between patients and controls comprised some 31 CD8+ CDR3 sequences.

This chain uses TRBV15 with TRBJ2-1; 10 bases map to TRBD1. The clonotype comes from a human donor with aplastic anemia. Sequencing was performed on sorted CD4+, CD8+, or CD8+CD57+ T cells (not recorded which) from PBMCs. The CDR3 spells CAASSPGQGPDNEQFS. The DNA of the CDR3 is TGTGCCGCCAGCAGTCCGGGACAGGGGCCCGACAATGAGCAGTTCTCC.